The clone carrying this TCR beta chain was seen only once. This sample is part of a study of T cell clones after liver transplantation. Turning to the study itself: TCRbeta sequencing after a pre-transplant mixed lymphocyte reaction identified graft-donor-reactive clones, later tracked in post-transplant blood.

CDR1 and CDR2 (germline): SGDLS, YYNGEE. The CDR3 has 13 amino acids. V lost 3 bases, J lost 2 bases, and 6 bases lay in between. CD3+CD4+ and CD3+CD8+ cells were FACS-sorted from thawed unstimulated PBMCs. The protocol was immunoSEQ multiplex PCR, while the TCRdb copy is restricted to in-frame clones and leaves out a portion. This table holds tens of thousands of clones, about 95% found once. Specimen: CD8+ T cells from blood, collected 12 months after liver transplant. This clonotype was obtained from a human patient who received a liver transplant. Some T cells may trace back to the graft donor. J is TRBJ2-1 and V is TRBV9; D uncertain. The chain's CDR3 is CASSARTYNEQFF. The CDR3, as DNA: TGTGCCAGCAGCGCCCGGACCTACAATGAGCAGTTCTTC.